This is a list of T cell receptor beta chains from one sample in a study of blood T cell repertoires in COVID-19. TCRdb's copy holds only in-frame clones and misses some; the assay was immunoSEQ multiplex PCR. The data contain about 160,000 clones, about 90% of them singletons. What was sequenced was peripheral blood. The receptors derive from an older woman with acute or convalescent COVID-19. Each CDR3 is given with its conserved first and last residue. Each record gives: V gene, J gene, clone size, D gene, CDR3 DNA, CDR3 protein. D genes are given only for firm matches. A row's size may be missing; if present it is once, few, many or a size class.

V gene: TRBV28; J gene: TRBJ1-4; clone size: NA; D gene: NA; CDR3 DNA: TGTGCCAGCAGAGTGGGGGGAACTAATGAAAAACTGTTTTTT; CDR3 protein: CASRVGGTNEKLFF
V gene: TRBV10-3; J gene: TRBJ1-1; clone size: NA; D gene: NA; CDR3 DNA: TGTGCCATCAGTGAGACACCCGGGGGACTCACTGAAGCTTTCTTT; CDR3 protein: CAISETPGGLTEAFF
V gene: TRBV29-1; J gene: TRBJ1-1; clone size: few; D gene: TRBD1; CDR3 DNA: TGCAGCGTTGAGGGACAGTCGTTTGACGCTGAAGCTTTCTTT; CDR3 protein: CSVEGQSFDAEAFF
V gene: TRBV28; J gene: TRBJ2-1; clone size: NA; D gene: NA; CDR3 DNA: TGTGCCAGCAGTTCCTCCGGGAGTTCCTACAATGAGCAGTTCTTC; CDR3 protein: CASSSSGSSYNEQFF
V gene: TRBV25-1; J gene: TRBJ2-1; clone size: NA; D gene: TRBD2; CDR3 DNA: TGTGCCAGCAGGGCTAGCGGGAGTTATGAGCAGTTCTTC; CDR3 protein: CASRASGSYEQFF
V gene: TRBV19; J gene: TRBJ1-4; clone size: once; D gene: NA; CDR3 DNA: TGTGCCAGTAGTATTGGTGGCGTGTCGGGTGAAAAACTGTTTTTT; CDR3 protein: CASSIGGVSGEKLFF
V gene: TRBV6-5; J gene: TRBJ2-7; clone size: NA; D gene: NA; CDR3 DNA: TGTGCCAGCGCAGGGGTTAACGGCGAGCAGTACTTC; CDR3 protein: CASAGVNGEQYF
V gene: TRBV28; J gene: TRBJ2-7; clone size: NA; D gene: NA; CDR3 DNA: TGTGCCAGCAGAAGAGCTCGGCAGCGAAGCTCCTACGAGCAGTACTTC; CDR3 protein: CASRRARQRSSYEQYF
V gene: TRBV6-5; J gene: TRBJ2-7; clone size: NA; D gene: NA; CDR3 DNA: TGTGCCAGCAGCATTGCCAGGGGGGTATTCTACGAGCAGTACTTC; CDR3 protein: CASSIARGVFYEQYF
V gene: TRBV5-8; J gene: TRBJ1-3; clone size: few; D gene: TRBD1; CDR3 DNA: TGTGCCAGCAGCTCGACAGGGGCTGGAAACACCATATATTTT; CDR3 protein: CASSSTGAGNTIYF
V gene: TRBV4-1; J gene: TRBJ2-2; clone size: NA; D gene: NA; CDR3 DNA: TGCGCCAGCAGCCAGCAACAGGGCGCGAACACCGGGGAGCTGTTTTTT; CDR3 protein: CASSQQQGANTGELFF
V gene: TRBV18; J gene: TRBJ2-1; clone size: NA; D gene: TRBD1; CDR3 DNA: TGTGCCAGCTCACCACGCCAGGGGGCCTACAATGAGCAGTTCTTC; CDR3 protein: CASSPRQGAYNEQFF
V gene: TRBV2; J gene: TRBJ1-2; clone size: NA; D gene: NA; CDR3 DNA: TGTGCCAGCAGGGCGGGTGGGGGCGGCTATGGCTACACCTTC; CDR3 protein: CASRAGGGGYGYTF
V gene: TRBV5-1; J gene: TRBJ2-3; clone size: NA; D gene: TRBD1; CDR3 DNA: TGCGCCAGCAGCTTGGGGGACAGGGCCGTAGGTACGCAGTATTTT; CDR3 protein: CASSLGDRAVGTQYF